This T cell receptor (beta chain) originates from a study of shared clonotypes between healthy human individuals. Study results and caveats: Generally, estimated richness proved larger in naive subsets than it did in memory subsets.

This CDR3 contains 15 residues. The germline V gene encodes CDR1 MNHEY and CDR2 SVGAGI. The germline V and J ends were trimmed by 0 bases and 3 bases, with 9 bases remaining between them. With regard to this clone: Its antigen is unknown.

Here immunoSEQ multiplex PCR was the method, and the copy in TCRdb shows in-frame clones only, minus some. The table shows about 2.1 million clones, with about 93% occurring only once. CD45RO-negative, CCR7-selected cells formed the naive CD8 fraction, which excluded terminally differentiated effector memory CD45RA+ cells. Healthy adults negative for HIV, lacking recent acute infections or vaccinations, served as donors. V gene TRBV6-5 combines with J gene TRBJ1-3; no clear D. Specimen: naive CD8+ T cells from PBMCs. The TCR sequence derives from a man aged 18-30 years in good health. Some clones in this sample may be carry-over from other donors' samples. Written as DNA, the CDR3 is TGTGCCAGCAGTTACTCGAGGCAGCTTGGAAACACCATATATTTT. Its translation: CASSYSRQLGNTIYF.